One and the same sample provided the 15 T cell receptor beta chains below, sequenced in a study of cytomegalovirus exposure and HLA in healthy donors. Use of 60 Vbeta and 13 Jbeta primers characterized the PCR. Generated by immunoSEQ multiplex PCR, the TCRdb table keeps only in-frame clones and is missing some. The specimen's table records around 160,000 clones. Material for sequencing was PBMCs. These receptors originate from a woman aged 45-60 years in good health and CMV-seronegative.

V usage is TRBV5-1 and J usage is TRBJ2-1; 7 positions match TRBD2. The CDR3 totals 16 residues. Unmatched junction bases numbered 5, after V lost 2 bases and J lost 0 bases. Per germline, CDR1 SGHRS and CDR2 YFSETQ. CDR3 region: CASSFTGGSSYNEQFF. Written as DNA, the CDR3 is TGCGCCAGCAGCTTCACCGGGGGGAGCTCCTACAATGAGCAGTTCTTC.

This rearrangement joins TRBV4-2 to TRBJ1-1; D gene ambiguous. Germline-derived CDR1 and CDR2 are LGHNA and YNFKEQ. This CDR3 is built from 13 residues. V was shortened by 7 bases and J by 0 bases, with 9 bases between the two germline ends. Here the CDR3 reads CASKLEMNTEAFF. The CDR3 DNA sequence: TGTGCCAGCAAGCTTGAGATGAACACTGAAGCTTTCTTT.

The DNA for the CDR3 is TGCGCCAGCAGCCAAGGTCGCGAGGTTAATGAGCAGTTCTTC. As protein: CASSQGREVNEQFF. The rearrangement links TRBV4-1 to TRBJ2-1; D ambiguous. CDR1 and CDR2 from the germline V gene are MGHRA and YSYEKL. The CDR3 has 14 amino acids. V lost 1 base and J lost 7, with 11 bases in between.

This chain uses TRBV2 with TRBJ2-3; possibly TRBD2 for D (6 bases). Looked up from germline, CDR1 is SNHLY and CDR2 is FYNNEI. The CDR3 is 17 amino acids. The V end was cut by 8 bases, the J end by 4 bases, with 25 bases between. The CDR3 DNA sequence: TGTGCCAGCGTACTGGGGACTCTACTCGTTTCTTCAGATACGCAGTATTTT. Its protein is CASVLGTLLVSSDTQYF. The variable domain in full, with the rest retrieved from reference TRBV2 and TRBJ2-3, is EPEVTQTPSHQVTQMGQEVILRCVPISNHLYFYWYRQILGQKVEFLVSFYNNEISEKSEIFDDQFSVERPDGSNFTLKIRSTKLEDSAMYFCASVLGTLLVSSDTQYFGPGTRLTVL.

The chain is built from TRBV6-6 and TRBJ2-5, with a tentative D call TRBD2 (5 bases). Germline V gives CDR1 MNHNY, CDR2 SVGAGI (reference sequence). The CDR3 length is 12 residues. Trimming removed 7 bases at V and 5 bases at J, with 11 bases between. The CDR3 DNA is TGTGCCAGCACGCCGGGGTCGGAGACCCAGTACTTC. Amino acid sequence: CASTPGSETQYF.

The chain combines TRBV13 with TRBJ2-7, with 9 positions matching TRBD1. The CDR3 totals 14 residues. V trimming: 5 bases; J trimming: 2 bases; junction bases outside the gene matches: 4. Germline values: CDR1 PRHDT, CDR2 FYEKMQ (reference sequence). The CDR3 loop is CASSLGDRAYEQYF. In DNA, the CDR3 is TGTGCCAGCAGCCTTGGGGACAGGGCCTACGAGCAGTACTTC.

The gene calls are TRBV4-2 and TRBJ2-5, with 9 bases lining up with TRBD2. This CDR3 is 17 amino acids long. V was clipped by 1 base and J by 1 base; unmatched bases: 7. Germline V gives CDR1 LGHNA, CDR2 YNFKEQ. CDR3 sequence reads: CASSQGLAGQRQETQYF. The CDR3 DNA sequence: TGTGCCAGCAGCCAAGGGCTAGCGGGACAGCGCCAAGAGACCCAGTACTTC.

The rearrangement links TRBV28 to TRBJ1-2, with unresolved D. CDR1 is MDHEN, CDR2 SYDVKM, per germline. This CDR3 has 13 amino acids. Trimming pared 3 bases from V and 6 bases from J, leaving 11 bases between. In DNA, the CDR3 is TGTGCCAGCAGTTTGAGGTCGGGGAATGGCTACACCTTC. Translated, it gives CASSLRSGNGYTF.

The CDR3 sequence is CASGQIREKLFF. Written as DNA, the CDR3 is TGTGCCAGCGGACAGATTCGTGAAAAACTGTTTTTT. The rearrangement uses TRBV28 and TRBJ1-4, with D perhaps matching TRBD1 (6 bases). The CDR3 sequence is 12 residues long. V lost 8 bases and J lost 7, with 11 bases in between. CDR1 MDHEN and CDR2 SYDVKM come from the germline V gene.

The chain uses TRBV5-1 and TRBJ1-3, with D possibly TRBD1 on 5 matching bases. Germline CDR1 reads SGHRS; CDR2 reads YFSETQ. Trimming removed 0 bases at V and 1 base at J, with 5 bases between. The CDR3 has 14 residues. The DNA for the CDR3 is TGCGCCAGCAGCTTGGCAGGGTCTGGAAACACCATATATTTT. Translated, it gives CASSLAGSGNTIYF.

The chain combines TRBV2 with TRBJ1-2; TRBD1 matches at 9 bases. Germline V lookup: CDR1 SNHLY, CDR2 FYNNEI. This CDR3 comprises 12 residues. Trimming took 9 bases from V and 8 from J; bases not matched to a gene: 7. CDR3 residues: CASSPGQGGYTF. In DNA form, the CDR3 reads TGTGCCAGTTCGCCGGGACAGGGCGGCTACACCTTC.

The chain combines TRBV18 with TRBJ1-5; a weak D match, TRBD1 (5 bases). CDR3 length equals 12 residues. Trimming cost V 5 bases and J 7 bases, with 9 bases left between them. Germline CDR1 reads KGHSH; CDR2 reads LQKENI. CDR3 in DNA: TGTGCCAGCTCAAAGACAGACCAGCCCCAGCATTTT. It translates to CASSKTDQPQHF.

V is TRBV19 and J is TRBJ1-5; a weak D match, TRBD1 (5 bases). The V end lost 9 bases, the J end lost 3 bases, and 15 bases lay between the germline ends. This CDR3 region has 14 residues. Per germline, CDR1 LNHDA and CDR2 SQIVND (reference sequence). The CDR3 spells CASNTGGYNQPQHF. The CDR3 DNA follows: TGTGCCAGCAATACAGGTGGTTACAATCAGCCCCAGCATTTT.

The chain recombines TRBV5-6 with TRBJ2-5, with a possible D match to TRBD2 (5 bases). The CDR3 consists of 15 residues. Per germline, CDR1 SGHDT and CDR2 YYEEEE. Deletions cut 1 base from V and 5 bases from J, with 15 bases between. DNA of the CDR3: TGTGCCAGCAGCTTGTATAGCGCGGCTGGGGAGACCCAGTACTTC. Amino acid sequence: CASSLYSAAGETQYF.

CDR3 amino acids: CASSDGRDYGYTF. Here the CDR3 DNA reads TGTGCCAGCAGTGATGGCAGGGACTATGGCTACACCTTC. The chain couples TRBV6-1 to TRBJ1-2; D is perhaps TRBD1 (5 bases). Germline V gene sequence: CDR1 MNHNS, CDR2 SASEGT. V shed 3 bases and J shed 3 bases, with 8 bases lying between them. The CDR3 contains 13 residues.